The 32 T cell receptor beta chains below all came from one sample that was sequenced in a study of T-cell memory formation after mild COVID-19. Via MiXCR, TCRdb re-called the 5' RACE reads, giving one row per CDR3 protein. The sample has roughly 310,000 distinct CDR3 sequences; more than 15% are singletons. Sequenced sample: PBMCs or a T cell subset sorted from them (not recorded which). These receptors all come from a man between 18 and 35 years old who had mild COVID-19 (a few samples of this study predate the infection). Cell type and time point are not known.

This clonotype was seen only a few times. This chain connects TRBV7-8 to TRBJ2-3, with TRBD2 matching over 11 bases. Per germline, CDR1 SGHVS and CDR2 FQNEAQ. Trimming removed 5 bases from V and 2 bases from J; junction bases left unmatched: 6. The CDR3 has 16 amino acids. The DNA for the CDR3 is TGTGCCAGCAGCCACAGACTAGCGGGGATCACAGATACGCAGTATTTT. Amino acid sequence: CASSHRLAGITDTQYF.

This clonotype has a count of ten or more. The chain uses TRBV12-3 or TRBV12-4 and TRBJ1-2; possible D gene TRBD1, 6 bases. Trimming pared 7 bases from V and 8 bases from J, leaving 17 bases between. The CDR3 spans 13 residues. This CDR3 is CASTITQGLGYTF. CDR3 bases: TGTGCCAGCACCATTACACAGGGCCTGGGCTACACCTTC.

This clonotype was seen a few times. V usage is TRBV20-1 and J usage is TRBJ2-4; D might be TRBD2 (7 bases). CDR3 length: 13 residues. The germline V gene has CDR1 DFQATT and CDR2 SNEGSKA (reference sequence). As DNA, the CDR3 is TGCGGGGGGGCAGGGGCGGCCAAAAACATTCAGTACTTC. Amino acid sequence: CGGAGAAKNIQYF.

The chain is built from TRBV5-1 and TRBJ2-1; the match to TRBD2 covers 10 bases. Unmatched junction bases numbered 7, after V lost 1 base and J lost 6 bases. There are 16 residues in the CDR3. CDR1 and CDR2 (germline): SGHRS, YFSETQ. CDR3: CASSLRVAGGTNEQFF. In nucleotides, the CDR3 is TGCGCCAGCAGCTTGAGAGTAGCGGGGGGAACCAATGAGCAGTTCTTC.

This clonotype was detected ten times or more. The V call is TRBV7-3, the J call TRBJ1-2, with unresolved D. V was clipped by 2 bases and J by 4 bases, with 8 bases between them. There are 13 residues in the CDR3. The germline CDR1 and CDR2 sequences are SGHTA and FQGTGA. As DNA, the CDR3 is TGTGCCAGCAGCTTAGAGGGTGGCTATGGCTACACCTTC. Its protein product is CASSLEGGYGYTF.

This clonotype was picked up a small number of times. The V gene is TRBV27, the J gene TRBJ2-2, with 9 bases identical to TRBD1. CDR3 length: 16 amino acids. Germline assignment: CDR1 MNHEY and CDR2 SMNVEV (reference sequence). The ends lost 6 bases at V and 5 bases at J; junction bases unmatched: 10. CDR3 DNA: TGTGCCAGCAGCTATACAGGGGGCAGAAGGACCGGGGAGCTGTTTTTT. This codes for CASSYTGGRRTGELFF.

This clonotype was seen a handful of times. The chain employs TRBV18 and TRBJ2-3, with unresolved D. The CDR3 runs 14 residues. Germline assignment: CDR1 KGHSH and CDR2 LQKENI. V was pared by 1 base and J by 6 bases, with 11 bases between. CDR3 bases: TGTGCCAGCTCACCACGCAGAGAGATGGATACGCAGTATTTT. It is translated as CASSPRREMDTQYF.

In its sample, this clonotype was seen a few times. This chain joins TRBV4-3 and TRBJ1-1; D unclear. Germline V lookup: CDR1 LGHNA, CDR2 YSLEER. With 0 bases removed from V and 1 base from J, the gap between germline ends came to 6 bases. This CDR3 is 14 amino acids long. The CDR3 here is CASSQDAGNTEAFF. The CDR3 DNA reads TGCGCCAGCAGCCAAGATGCCGGGAACACTGAAGCTTTCTTT.

This clonotype has more than one count but fewer than ten. This chain connects TRBV20-1 to TRBJ2-1, with no clear D. V lost 2 bases, J lost 4 bases, and 6 bases lay in between. Germline V lookup: CDR1 DFQATT, CDR2 SNEGSKA (reference sequence). CDR3 length: 12 residues. The CDR3 coding sequence is TGCAGTGCTAGAAACCTTTACAATGAGCAGTTCTTC. Translating it yields CSARNLYNEQFF.

A few counts support this clonotype. The V and J genes are TRBV7-4 and TRBJ2-3; no reliable D call. Germline V gene data show CDR1 as SGHVT and CDR2 as SQSDAQ. V lost 0 bases and J 4 bases, leaving 8 bases between the germline ends. This CDR3 is built from 14 residues. In nucleotides, the CDR3 is TGTGCCAGCAGCTTAGCGTTGAGGTCAGATACGCAGTATTTT. It yields the protein CASSLALRSDTQYF.

V usage is TRBV12-3 or TRBV12-4 and J usage is TRBJ2-7; D not certain. The ends were cut back, 6 bases at V and 5 bases at J, with 14 bases in the middle. This CDR3 contains 13 residues. CDR3 region: CASSPHGYNEQYV. The CDR3 DNA sequence: TGTGCCAGCAGCCCCCACGGTTATAACGAGCAGTACGTC.

This clonotype was picked up many times. The chain has TRBV12-3 or TRBV12-4 and TRBJ2-5, with TRBD2 as a possible D gene (6 bases). The V end was cut by 3 bases, the J end by 4 bases, with 18 bases between. The CDR3 totals 16 residues. The CDR3 coding sequence is TGTGCCAGCAGTTTCGGACTTGGAGGGGTGGGAGAGACCCAGTACTTC. Encoded protein: CASSFGLGGVGETQYF.

This clonotype was picked up a small number of times. This sequence joins TRBV5-1 and TRBJ2-1; possible D gene TRBD2, 6 bases. Germline CDR1 and CDR2: SGHRS and YFSETQ. This CDR3 spans 16 amino acids. V was pared by 3 bases and J by 4 bases, with 17 bases between. As DNA, the CDR3 is TGCGCCAGCAGCTCCGCCGCTAGGGGAGGATACAATGAGCAGTTCTTC. Encoded protein: CASSSAARGGYNEQFF.

In its sample, this clonotype was seen many times. This chain joins TRBV6-5 and TRBJ1-6; D gene uncertain. This CDR3 contains 18 residues. Germline V gives CDR1 MNHEY, CDR2 SVGAGI. The ends were cut back, 6 bases at V and 2 bases at J, with 20 bases in the middle. The CDR3 here is CASSSTVFRETYNSPLHF. DNA for the CDR3: TGTGCCAGCAGCTCGACCGTCTTTAGGGAGACCTATAATTCACCCCTCCACTTT.

A few counts support this clonotype. The chain has TRBV2 and TRBJ2-1; D gene unclear. The length of the CDR3 is 16 residues. Germline-derived CDR1 and CDR2 are SNHLY and FYNNEI. With 3 bases removed from V and 4 bases from J, the gap between germline ends came to 16 bases. CDR3 nucleotides: TGTGCCAGCAGTGAGTTGGCGTGGCAGGTATACAATGAGCAGTTCTTC. Its translation: CASSELAWQVYNEQFF. Drawing the rest from reference TRBV2 and TRBJ2-1, the complete variable domain is EPEVTQTPSHQVTQMGQEVILRCVPISNHLYFYWYRQILGQKVEFLVSFYNNEISEKSEIFDDQFSVERPDGSNFTLKIRSTKLEDSAMYFCASSELAWQVYNEQFFGPGTRLTVL.

Worth noting for this clonotype: It may be a read error: a sequence one base away is much more abundant. The rearrangement joins TRBV20-1 to TRBJ2-7; D is unresolved. This CDR3 is built from 11 residues. In germline, CDR1 is DFQATT, CDR2 SNEGSKA (reference sequence). The CDR3 DNA reads as TGCAGGGCCGGCGCCAGCTACGAGCAGTACTTC. This encodes CRAGASYEQYF.

The chain has TRBV5-6 and TRBJ2-7; 7 nucleotides align to TRBD1. The CDR3 spans 13 residues. V was pared by 4 bases and J by 4 bases, with 5 bases of the junction left unmatched. The germline gives CDR1 SGHDT, CDR2 YYEEEE. The DNA for the CDR3 is TGTGCCAGCAGCCCGGGACAGAGATACGAGCAGTACGTC. Protein sequence: CASSPGQRYEQYV.

The J gene is TRBJ2-2, the V gene TRBV10-1; D could derive from TRBD1 or TRBD2 (6 bases each). Per germline, CDR1 WNHNN and CDR2 SYGVQD (reference sequence). V was trimmed by 0 bases and J by 5 bases, leaving 13 bases between them. The CDR3 loop spans 16 amino acids. The CDR3 sequence is CASSESLQGRTGELFF. The CDR3 DNA reads as TGCGCCAGCAGTGAGTCGTTGCAGGGGAGGACCGGGGAGCTGTTTTTT.

The V gene is TRBV11-1, the J gene TRBJ2-3, with D possibly TRBD2 on 5 matching bases. This CDR3 is built from 15 residues. Germline lookup yields CDR1 SGHAT and CDR2 FQDESV (reference sequence). V lost 0 bases to trimming and J lost 4 bases, with 11 bases between them. The CDR3 bases are TGTGCCAGCAGCTTAGCTCTGCGGGCTGCAGATACGCAGTATTTT. As protein: CASSLALRAADTQYF.

As concerns this clonotype: A much larger clonotype is one base distant, so this may be a read error. Written as DNA, the CDR3 is TGTGCCAGCAGCCAGACTAGCGGGGCCGCAGTTGGCCAGTACTTC. This sequence encodes CASSQTSGAAVGQYF. The rearrangement joins TRBV7-3 to TRBJ2-5; 11 bases are a match to TRBD2. V dropped 5 bases and J dropped 10; count of bases not matched to a gene: 12. The CDR3 has 15 amino acids. Germline V gene lookup returns CDR1 SGHTA and CDR2 FQGTGA.

The chain recombines TRBV29-1 with TRBJ2-7; unclear D gene. The CDR3 runs 13 residues. V lost 4 bases and J 4 bases, leaving 14 bases between the germline ends. The germline V gene has CDR1 SQVTM and CDR2 ANQGSEA. The CDR3 DNA is TGCAGCGTTGTTGCAACAGCCCGATACGAGCAGTACTTC. It translates to CSVVATARYEQYF.

The chain combines TRBV12-3 or TRBV12-4 with TRBJ1-1; D is unclear. The V end lost 3 bases, the J end lost 1 base, and 9 bases lay between the germline ends. The length of the CDR3 is 14 residues. In DNA, the CDR3 is TGTGCCAGCAGTTTTGGAATTACGAACACTGAAGCTTTCTTT. Its protein product is CASSFGITNTEAFF.

This clonotype has a handful of counts. V is TRBV6-5 and J is TRBJ1-2, with D perhaps TRBD1 (5 bases). The germline V and J ends were trimmed by 5 bases and 1 base, with 17 bases remaining between them. The CDR3 is 16 amino acids. Germline values: CDR1 MNHEY, CDR2 SVGAGI. CDR3 amino acids: CASSHQPGRGNYGYTF. In nucleotides, the CDR3 is TGTGCCAGCAGTCACCAACCGGGACGGGGTAACTATGGCTACACCTTC.

The V call is TRBV5-6, the J call TRBJ1-1; a weak D match, TRBD1 (5 bases). Germline CDR1 reads SGHDT; CDR2 reads YYEEEE. The ends were cut back, 0 bases at V and 11 bases at J, with 20 bases in the middle. This CDR3 region has 15 residues. Here the CDR3 reads CASSLERAGPHRAFF. CDR3 DNA: TGTGCCAGCAGCTTGGAGAGGGCAGGGCCCCATCGGGCTTTCTTT.

V usage is TRBV29-1 and J usage is TRBJ1-1, with TRBD1 identical over 8 bases. The CDR3 runs 14 residues. Germline CDR1 reads SQVTM; CDR2 reads ANQGSEA. After removal of 4 bases from V and 11 bases from J, the junction contained 15 bases not matched to a gene. In DNA, the CDR3 is TGCAGCGTTGCATTCCAGGGGGCTGGGGGTGGCGCTTTCTTT. It yields the protein CSVAFQGAGGGAFF. Drawing the rest from reference TRBV29-1 and TRBJ1-1, the complete variable domain is SAVISQKPSRDICQRGTSLTIQCQVDSQVTMMFWYRQQPGQSLTLIATANQGSEATYESGFVIDKFPISRPNLTFSTLTVSNMSPEDSSIYLCSVAFQGAGGGAFFGQGTRLTVV.

The table lists this clonotype with many counts. The chain couples TRBV6-6 to TRBJ2-4; D assignment may be TRBD1 or TRBD2 (5 bases each). V lost 4 bases and J 6 bases, leaving 7 bases between the germline ends. This CDR3 comprises 12 residues. The V gene's germline CDR1 is MNHNY and CDR2 SVGAGI (reference sequence). The CDR3 sequence: CASSLRGNIQYF. The CDR3 DNA reads as TGTGCCAGCAGTTTGAGGGGAAACATTCAGTACTTC.

This clonotype has only a few counts. V is TRBV20-1 and J is TRBJ2-7; TRBD2 matches 8 bases. In germline, CDR1 is DFQATT, CDR2 SNEGSKA (reference sequence). The CDR3 has 14 residues. Germline trimming cut 0 bases from V and 6 bases from J; bases unmatched to any gene: 7. CDR3 DNA sequence: TGCAGTGCTAGAGATTCGGGAGGGGCCTCCGAGCAGTACGTC. Translation: CSARDSGGASEQYV.

The CDR3 sequence: CASSPAGHQETQYF. The CDR3 region has the DNA TGTGCCAGCAGCCCGGCCGGGCACCAAGAGACCCAGTACTTC. This sequence joins TRBV28 and TRBJ2-5; no firm D call. Germline values: CDR1 MDHEN, CDR2 SYDVKM. The CDR3 length is 14 residues. Trimming pared 6 bases from V and 0 bases from J, leaving 11 bases between.

This clonotype was seen a handful of times. The CDR3 is CATSPRGQDYGYTF. The CDR3 DNA reads as TGTGCCACCAGCCCCAGAGGACAGGACTATGGCTACACCTTC. The J gene is TRBJ1-2, the V gene TRBV15; 7 bases map to TRBD1. Per the germline V gene, CDR1 is LNHNV and CDR2 is YYDKDF (reference sequence). V was pared by 5 bases and J by 3 bases, with 6 bases of the junction left unmatched. This CDR3 spans 14 amino acids.

This clonotype was counted between two and nine times. V and J are TRBV12-3 or TRBV12-4 and TRBJ1-5, with D possibly matching TRBD1 (6 bases). The V end was cut by 3 bases, the J end by 4 bases, with 10 bases between. The CDR3 contains 14 residues. Here the CDR3 reads CASSFGQLNQPQHF. CDR3 DNA: TGTGCCAGCAGTTTTGGACAGCTAAATCAGCCCCAGCATTTT.

This clonotype was observed a few times. The chain employs TRBV2 and TRBJ2-1; TRBD2 matches 7 bases. Per the germline V gene, CDR1 is SNHLY and CDR2 is FYNNEI. The CDR3 sequence is 16 residues long. J lost 1 base, V lost 7 bases, and 10 bases had no gene match. CDR3 in amino acids: CASNPSGTKSYNEQFF. The CDR3 DNA sequence: TGTGCCAGCAATCCGTCCGGGACTAAGTCCTACAATGAGCAGTTCTTC.

The chain uses TRBV20-1 and TRBJ2-1; TRBD2 aligns across 10 bases. Germline values: CDR1 DFQATT, CDR2 SNEGSKA (reference sequence). V dropped 6 bases and J dropped 6; count of bases not matched to a gene: 8. The CDR3 totals 14 residues. Here the CDR3 DNA reads TGCAGTGCAACTACTAGCGGGGAAGGCAATGAGCAGTTCTTC. Its protein is CSATTSGEGNEQFF.